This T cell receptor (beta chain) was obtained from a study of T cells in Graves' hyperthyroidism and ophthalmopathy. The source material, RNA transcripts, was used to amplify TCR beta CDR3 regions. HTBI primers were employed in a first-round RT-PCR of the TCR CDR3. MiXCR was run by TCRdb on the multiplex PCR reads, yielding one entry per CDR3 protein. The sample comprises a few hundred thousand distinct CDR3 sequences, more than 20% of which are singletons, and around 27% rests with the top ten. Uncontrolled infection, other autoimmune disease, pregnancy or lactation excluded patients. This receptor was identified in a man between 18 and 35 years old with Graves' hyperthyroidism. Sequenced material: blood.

The CDR3 spells CASSLRGGFGANVLTF. The CDR3, as DNA: TGTGCCAGCAGCTTAAGAGGGGGCTTCGGGGCCAACGTCCTGACTTTC. This rearrangement joins TRBV11-2 to TRBJ2-6; TRBD1 matches at 7 bases. The CDR3 length is 16 residues. V shed 2 bases, J shed 4 bases, and the junction held 5 bases outside the gene matches. Germline-derived CDR1 and CDR2 are SGHAT and FQNNGV.